The TCR beta chain under discussion was sequenced for a study of vaccination effects on CD4 cells after COVID-19. About the study: Viral peptide pools were used in the ViraFEST assay to expand antigen-specific CD4+ T cells, and sequencing came afterward.

The CDR3 is made up of 13 amino acids. Unmatched junction bases numbered 5, after V lost 4 bases and J lost 6 bases. Germline CDR1 and CDR2: MNHEY and SVGEGT. With respect to this clone: Antigen specificity is unknown.

The authors isolated CD4+ T cells after around 9 days of culture. Assay used: immunoSEQ multiplex PCR; TCRdb lists only in-frame clones, some missing. This table holds under 40,000 clones, about two thirds found once. Notes on the study in general: Clonal contraction was marked in infection- and vaccine-induced clones late after vaccination. Healthy vaccine recipients' vaccine-induced clones were almost all SARS-CoV-2 mono-reactive.

The J gene is TRBJ2-7, the V gene TRBV6-2 or TRBV6-3, with 8 bases matching TRBD1. The sample was CD4+ T cells from PBMCs cultured without peptide, taken before COVID-19 vaccination. The sequence derives from a human donor who received a COVID-19 vaccine. In DNA form, the CDR3 reads TGTGCCAGCAGTTTGCGACAGGGGCTCGAGCAGTACTTC. It codes for CASSLRQGLEQYF.